The clone carrying this T cell receptor (beta chain) was detected a few times. Antigen: not known. This record comes from a study of naive and memory T cell subsets. Broader study findings: Especially in CD8 cells, naive repertoires contained a few larger clonotypes, possibly CD45RA-re-expressing memory cells. In CD4 and CD8 cells, diversity dropped from naive through EMRA. Naive and memory subsets had different power law exponents for TCR abundance.

Germline V gives CDR1 SGDLS, CDR2 YYNGEE. The CDR3 is 16 residues long. After removal of 3 bases from V and 8 bases from J, the junction contained 8 bases not matched to a gene. Both TRBC1 and TRBC2 were covered by a beta constant-region primer of two equimolar oligonucleotides. TCRdb reprocessed the UMI-ligation and nested PCR reads via MiXCR and lists one record per CDR3 protein. The data show about 150,000 distinct CDR3 sequences, about a sixth seen once. Material for sequencing was naive CD4+ T cells from blood. The chain links TRBV9 to TRBJ2-1; 13 bases map to TRBD2. This receptor was identified in a human donor in good health. CDR3 DNA: TGTGCCAGCAGCGCAACTAGCGGGAGGGCTACCCATGAGCAGTTCTTC. Its translation is CASSATSGRATHEQFF.